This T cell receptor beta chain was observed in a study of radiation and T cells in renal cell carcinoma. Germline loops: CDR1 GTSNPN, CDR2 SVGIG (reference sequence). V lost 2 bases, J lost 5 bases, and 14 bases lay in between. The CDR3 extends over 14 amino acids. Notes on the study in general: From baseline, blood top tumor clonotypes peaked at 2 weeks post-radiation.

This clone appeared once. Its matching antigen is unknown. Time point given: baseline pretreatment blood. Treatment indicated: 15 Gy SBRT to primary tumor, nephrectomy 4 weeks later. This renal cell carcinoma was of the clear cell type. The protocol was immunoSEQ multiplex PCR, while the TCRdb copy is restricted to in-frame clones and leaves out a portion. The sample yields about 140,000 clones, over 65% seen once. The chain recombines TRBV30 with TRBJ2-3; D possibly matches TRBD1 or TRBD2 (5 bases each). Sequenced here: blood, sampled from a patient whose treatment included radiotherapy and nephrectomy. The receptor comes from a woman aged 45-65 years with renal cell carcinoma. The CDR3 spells CAWSTGTPGDTQYF. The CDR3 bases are TGTGCCTGGAGTACGGGGACCCCAGGAGATACGCAGTATTTT.